Given below is one T cell receptor beta chain in context. These data come from a study of OX40 agonist ivuxolimab in advanced cancers. Sequenced by immunoSEQ multiplex PCR; TCRdb stores in-frame clones only, minus some. This sample has tens of thousands of clones, with about 88% found just once. Per germline, CDR1 SGHRS and CDR2 YFSETQ. Trimming took 4 bases from V and 0 from J, leaving 15 bases between them. This CDR3 spans 16 amino acids. The specimen was CD4+ or CD8+ T cells sorted from blood, collected in a trial of the OX40 agonist ivuxolimab. The chain carries TRBV5-1 and TRBJ2-3; D is perhaps TRBD1 or TRBD2 (6 bases each). This TCR was sampled from an adult with an advanced solid tumor such as melanoma, head and neck, liver or kidney cancer. The CDR3 here is CASSRGDTSSTDTQYF. The CDR3, as DNA: TGCGCCAGCAGCAGGGGGGACACCTCTAGCACAGATACGCAGTATTTT.